The 9 T cell receptor beta chains below were found in one sample sequenced in a study of response to subunit inactivated influenza vaccine. In TCRdb, the RT-PCR reads were re-called with MiXCR into one record per CDR3 protein. The table includes around 150,000 distinct CDR3 sequences, roughly a tenth detected once. Specimen: non-naive T cells sorted from PBMCs, collected roughly 6 weeks after vaccination. These receptor sequences come from a man in his forties or fifties who received an inactivated influenza vaccine.

This clonotype appeared a few times. The genes are TRBV5-6 and TRBJ2-4; D gene uncertain. CDR1 and CDR2 (germline): SGHDT, YYEEEE. The CDR3 has 17 amino acids. The ends were cut back, 4 bases at V and 0 bases at J, with 17 bases in the middle. The CDR3 bases are TGTGCCAGCAGCCAGGACCAGGCATTTCTAGCCAAAAACATTCAGTACTTC. Translating it yields CASSQDQAFLAKNIQYF.

This chain joins TRBV28 and TRBJ2-6; D uncertain. The CDR3 length is 17 residues. The germline V gene encodes CDR1 MDHEN and CDR2 SYDVKM. V was pared by 3 bases and J by 0 bases, with 12 bases between. The CDR3 sequence: CASSFLEVFSGANVLTF. CDR3 DNA: TGTGCCAGCAGTTTCCTAGAAGTTTTCTCTGGGGCCAACGTCCTGACTTTC.

The gene calls are TRBV10-1 and TRBJ1-3, with TRBD1 matching 8 bases. Germline CDR1 reads WNHNN; CDR2 reads SYGVQD (reference sequence). After removal of 4 bases from V and 4 bases from J, the junction contained 6 bases not matched to a gene. The CDR3 sequence is 15 residues long. CDR3 nucleotides: TGCGCCAGCAGTGTTTCCGGACAGGGAGGAAACACCATATATTTT. Translating it yields CASSVSGQGGNTIYF.

In its sample, this clonotype was seen many times. At one end the junction does not follow the germline gene, possibly because of a read error. V and J are TRBV5-1 and TRBJ2-1; a possible D gene is TRBD1 (5 bases). CDR1 SGHRS and CDR2 YFSETQ come from the germline V gene. This CDR3 comprises 12 residues. As DNA, the CDR3 is TGCGCCAGCAGGGTAGGACACAATGAACAGTTCTTC. Translation gives CASRVGHNEQFF.

This clonotype was observed many times. This chain joins TRBV7-9 and TRBJ2-7; possibly TRBD1 for D (5 bases). Germline V CDR1 and CDR2: SEHNR, FQNEAQ (reference sequence). CDR3 length: 12 residues. V was clipped by 6 bases and J by 3 bases, with 9 bases between them. This CDR3 reads CASRRDSYEQYF. The DNA for the CDR3 is TGTGCCAGCAGGAGAGACAGCTACGAGCAGTACTTC. Using reference TRBV7-9 and TRBJ2-7 for the parts outside the CDR3, the full variable domain is DTGVSQNPRHKITKRGQNVTFRCDPISEHNRLYWYRQTLGQGPEFLTYFQNEAQLEKSRLLSDRFSAERPKGSFSTLEIQRTEQGDSAMYLCASRRDSYEQYFGPGTRLTVT.

In this sample, this clonotype turned up a few times. The V gene is TRBV12-3 or TRBV12-4, the J gene TRBJ2-3, with 9 bases fitting TRBD1. The CDR3 is 16 residues long. V lost 5 bases, J lost 3 bases, and 9 bases stayed unmatched. CDR3 in amino acids: CASSPPGTGITDTQYF. The DNA for the CDR3 is TGTGCCAGCAGTCCCCCTGGGACAGGGATTACAGATACGCAGTATTTT.

This clonotype was seen many times. In DNA, the CDR3 is TGTGCCAGCAGCTCAAAAATGACAGGTCTTCAGTACTTC. Protein sequence: CASSSKMTGLQYF. V is TRBV7-6 and J is TRBJ2-7, with D tentatively TRBD1 (6 bases). The CDR3 is 13 amino acids. CDR1 is SGHVS, CDR2 FNYEAQ, per germline. Trimming cost V 4 bases and J 10 bases, with 17 bases left between them.

The rearrangement uses TRBV7-2 and TRBJ2-3; TRBD2 agrees at 7 bases. V trimming: 5 bases; J trimming: 2 bases; junction bases outside the gene matches: 7. This CDR3 has 15 residues. Germline-derived CDR1 and CDR2 are SGHTA and FQGNSA. The CDR3 loop reads CASSRGLGNTDTQYF. The CDR3 region has the DNA TGTGCCAGCAGCAGAGGACTAGGTAACACAGATACGCAGTATTTT.

The chain employs TRBV28 and TRBJ1-2, with 8 bases matching TRBD1. The CDR3 spans 15 residues. After removal of 1 base from V and 4 bases from J, the junction contained 5 bases not matched to a gene. Germline V gene sequence: CDR1 MDHEN, CDR2 SYDVKM. For the CDR3, the DNA is TGTGCCAGCAGTTTATCCGGGACAGGTCTCTATGGCTACACCTTC. It specifies CASSLSGTGLYGYTF.